The 18 T cell receptor beta chains in this list originate from one sample, sequenced in a study of T-cell memory formation after mild COVID-19. TCRdb recomputed calls from the 5' RACE reads with MiXCR, one row per CDR3 protein. Of about 39,000 distinct CDR3 sequences detected, roughly 6.1% appear once; the ten largest clones hold around 0.84%. The sequenced material came from PBMCs or a T cell subset sorted from them (not recorded which). These receptors were taken from an adult who had mild COVID-19 (a few samples of this study predate the infection). Cell type and time point are not known.

This clonotype has a count of ten or more. This sequence joins TRBV7-6 and TRBJ2-7; TRBD1 might be the D (6 bases). V was clipped by 5 bases and J by 2 bases, with 22 bases between them. CDR3 length: 17 amino acids. The germline gives CDR1 SGHVS, CDR2 FNYEAQ. The CDR3 DNA reads as TGTGCCAGCAGCCCGACCTATACAGGGCGCCGCCCCTACGAGCAGTACTTC. This translates into CASSPTYTGRRPYEQYF.

V is TRBV12-3 or TRBV12-4 and J is TRBJ1-1; D unresolved. V lost 0 bases and J 1 base, leaving 6 bases between the germline ends. This CDR3 is built from 14 residues. The CDR3 region is CASSLAASNTEAFF. The DNA for the CDR3 is TGTGCCAGCAGTTTAGCGGCGTCGAACACTGAAGCTTTCTTT.

There are many counts of this clonotype. The chain combines TRBV4-3 with TRBJ1-2; 11 bases are shared with TRBD1. Trimming at V came to 3 bases and at J to 7 bases, leaving 7 bases not matched to a gene. Germline V CDR1 and CDR2: LGHNA, YSLEER. The CDR3 extends over 15 amino acids. CDR3 in amino acids: CASSQHGQGAGGYTF. For the CDR3, the DNA is TGCGCCAGCAGCCAGCACGGACAGGGGGCGGGTGGCTACACCTTC.

This clonotype was counted at least ten times. This chain links TRBV29-1 with TRBJ2-3, with 9 positions matching TRBD2. CDR1 is SQVTM, CDR2 ANQGSEA, per germline. The CDR3 has 14 amino acids. J gave up 5 bases and V 6 bases, and 9 bases lay outside the gene matches. CDR3 sequence: CSVSGTSFGDTQYF. In DNA, the CDR3 is TGCAGCGTCAGCGGGACTAGCTTTGGAGATACGCAGTATTTT.

This clonotype is deemed medium-sized. CDR3 residues: CASSLRVSGTYNEQFF. The CDR3, as DNA: TGCGCCAGCAGCTTGCGGGTTAGTGGGACCTACAATGAGCAGTTCTTC. V gene TRBV5-1 combines with J gene TRBJ2-1, with D hard to call. Trimming took off 1 base at V and 2 bases at J, with 13 bases between the two ends. Germline CDR1 and CDR2: SGHRS and YFSETQ. CDR3 length equals 16 residues.

This clonotype was seen many times. The chain joins TRBV12-3 or TRBV12-4 to TRBJ2-1; TRBD2 matches at 9 bases. J lost 8 bases, V lost 4 bases, and 15 bases had no gene match. This CDR3 region has 17 residues. CDR3 protein: CASSSLPQRGDNDEQFF. The DNA of the CDR3 is TGTGCCAGCAGTTCCCTCCCCCAGCGGGGGGATAATGATGAGCAGTTCTTC.

Note on this clonotype: The junction shows a germline mismatch at one end, possibly a read error. The chain links TRBV12-3 or TRBV12-4 to TRBJ1-1; D is unresolved. This CDR3 is 14 amino acids long. The DNA for the CDR3 is TGTGCCAGCAAACCGACGGGGATGAACACTGAAGCTTTATTT. Translated: CASKPTGMNTEALF.

This clonotype occurred many times. The chain recombines TRBV25-1 with TRBJ2-5; D possibly uses TRBD1 or TRBD2 (5 bases each). CDR1 is MGHDK, CDR2 SYGVNS, per germline. V gave up 2 bases and J gave up 1 base, with 11 bases separating them. The CDR3 is 15 residues long. In DNA form, the CDR3 reads TGTGCCAGCAGTGAAGAGGGACGGCCCCAAGAGACCCAGTACTTC. The encoded protein is CASSEEGRPQETQYF.

The table lists this clonotype with a few counts. This chain connects TRBV4-2 to TRBJ2-2; 7 nucleotides line up with TRBD2. Per the germline V gene, CDR1 is LGHNA and CDR2 is YNFKEQ. The CDR3 contains 16 residues. Trimming took 4 bases from V and 1 from J; bases not matched to a gene: 6. CDR3 protein: CASSPGGTLNTGELFF. The CDR3 bases are TGTGCCAGCAGCCCGGGGGGAACTCTGAACACCGGGGAGCTGTTTTTT.

V is TRBV6-2 or TRBV6-3 and J is TRBJ1-6; 10 bases map to TRBD1. Germline V gene sequence: CDR1 MNHEY, CDR2 SVGEGT. Trimming cost V 7 bases and J 10 bases; bases outside gene matches: 7. The CDR3 loop spans 14 amino acids. DNA for the CDR3: TGTGCCAGCACCCGACAGGGGGCGCGATCACCCCTCCACTTT. Protein: CASTRQGARSPLHF.

In this sample, this clonotype turned up many times. This chain joins TRBV5-1 and TRBJ2-3; 9 bases are shared with TRBD1. Germline V lookup: CDR1 SGHRS, CDR2 YFSETQ. The J segment lost 0 bases and the V segment lost 4 bases, leaving 3 bases of the junction unmatched. The CDR3 totals 15 residues. The CDR3 DNA is TGCGCCAGCAGCCGGGACAGGGTTAGCACAGATACGCAGTATTTT. It codes for CASSRDRVSTDTQYF.

The chain is built from TRBV9 and TRBJ1-6; D unresolved. The germline V gene has CDR1 SGDLS and CDR2 YYNGEE. The CDR3 spans 15 residues. The V gene lost 0 bases and the J gene lost 0 bases, with 4 bases spanning the gap. The chain's CDR3 is CASSVGRSYNSPLHF. The CDR3 DNA is TGTGCCAGCAGCGTAGGGCGCTCCTATAATTCACCCCTCCACTTT.

The rearrangement uses TRBV6-6 and TRBJ1-2, with 10 bases identical to TRBD1. The CDR3 sequence is 14 residues long. Germline CDR1 MNHNY, CDR2 SVGAGI (reference sequence). V dropped 1 base and J dropped 6; count of bases not matched to a gene: 2. The CDR3 DNA follows: TGTGCCAGCAGTTACTTGGACAGGGGGAATGGCTACACCTTC. This translates into CASSYLDRGNGYTF.

In its sample, this clonotype was seen many times. The rearrangement joins TRBV20-1 to TRBJ2-1; unclear D gene. CDR3 length: 14 amino acids. CDR1 is DFQATT, CDR2 SNEGSKA, per germline (reference sequence). V was shortened by 2 bases and J by 0 bases, with 8 bases between the two germline ends. CDR3 DNA: TGCAGTGCTAGATGGTGGGACTCCTACAATGAGCAGTTCTTC. It translates to CSARWWDSYNEQFF.

The rearrangement links TRBV6-2 or TRBV6-3 to TRBJ2-3; TRBD1 matches 11 bases. This CDR3 is built from 17 residues. The germline V gene has CDR1 MNHEY and CDR2 SVGEGT. V was pared by 6 bases and J by 2 bases, with 10 bases of the junction left unmatched. CDR3 nucleotides: TGTGCCAGCAGCACTCCGGACAGGGGGCCATTCACAGATACGCAGTATTTT. Translating it yields CASSTPDRGPFTDTQYF.

This clonotype has ten or more counts. CDR3 amino acids: CAISEINVQETQYF. The DNA for the CDR3 is TGTGCCATCAGTGAGATTAATGTACAAGAGACCCAGTACTTC. The V and J genes are TRBV10-3 and TRBJ2-5; D is ambiguous. Trimming cost V 2 bases and J 2 bases, with 9 bases left between them. CDR3 length: 14 residues. Germline CDR1 ENHRY, CDR2 SYGVKD.

The chain has TRBV5-1 and TRBJ1-5, with 9 bases lining up with TRBD1. The CDR3 sequence is 15 residues long. CDR1 and CDR2 (germline): SGHRS, YFSETQ. J lost 1 base, V lost 6 bases, and 5 bases had no gene match. CDR3 protein: CASKTGTGSNQPQHF. The CDR3 nucleotides are TGCGCCAGCAAGACAGGGACAGGGAGCAATCAGCCCCAGCATTTT. The complete variable domain, with remaining parts taken from reference TRBV5-1 and TRBJ1-5, reads KAGVTQTPRYLIKTRGQQVTLSCSPISGHRSVSWYQQTPGQGLQFLFEYFSETQRNKGNFPGRFSGRQFSNSRSEMNVSTLELGDSALYLCASKTGTGSNQPQHFGDGTRLSIL.

There are many counts of this clonotype. V usage is TRBV4-2 and J usage is TRBJ2-3; D gene unclear. This CDR3 comprises 17 residues. Trimming shortened V by 4 bases and J by 1 base, and 18 bases separated the two germline ends. Germline assignment: CDR1 LGHNA and CDR2 YNFKEQ. The CDR3 sequence is CASSPEWSLKGTDTQYF. DNA for the CDR3: TGTGCCAGCAGCCCAGAATGGAGCCTTAAAGGCACAGATACGCAGTATTTT.